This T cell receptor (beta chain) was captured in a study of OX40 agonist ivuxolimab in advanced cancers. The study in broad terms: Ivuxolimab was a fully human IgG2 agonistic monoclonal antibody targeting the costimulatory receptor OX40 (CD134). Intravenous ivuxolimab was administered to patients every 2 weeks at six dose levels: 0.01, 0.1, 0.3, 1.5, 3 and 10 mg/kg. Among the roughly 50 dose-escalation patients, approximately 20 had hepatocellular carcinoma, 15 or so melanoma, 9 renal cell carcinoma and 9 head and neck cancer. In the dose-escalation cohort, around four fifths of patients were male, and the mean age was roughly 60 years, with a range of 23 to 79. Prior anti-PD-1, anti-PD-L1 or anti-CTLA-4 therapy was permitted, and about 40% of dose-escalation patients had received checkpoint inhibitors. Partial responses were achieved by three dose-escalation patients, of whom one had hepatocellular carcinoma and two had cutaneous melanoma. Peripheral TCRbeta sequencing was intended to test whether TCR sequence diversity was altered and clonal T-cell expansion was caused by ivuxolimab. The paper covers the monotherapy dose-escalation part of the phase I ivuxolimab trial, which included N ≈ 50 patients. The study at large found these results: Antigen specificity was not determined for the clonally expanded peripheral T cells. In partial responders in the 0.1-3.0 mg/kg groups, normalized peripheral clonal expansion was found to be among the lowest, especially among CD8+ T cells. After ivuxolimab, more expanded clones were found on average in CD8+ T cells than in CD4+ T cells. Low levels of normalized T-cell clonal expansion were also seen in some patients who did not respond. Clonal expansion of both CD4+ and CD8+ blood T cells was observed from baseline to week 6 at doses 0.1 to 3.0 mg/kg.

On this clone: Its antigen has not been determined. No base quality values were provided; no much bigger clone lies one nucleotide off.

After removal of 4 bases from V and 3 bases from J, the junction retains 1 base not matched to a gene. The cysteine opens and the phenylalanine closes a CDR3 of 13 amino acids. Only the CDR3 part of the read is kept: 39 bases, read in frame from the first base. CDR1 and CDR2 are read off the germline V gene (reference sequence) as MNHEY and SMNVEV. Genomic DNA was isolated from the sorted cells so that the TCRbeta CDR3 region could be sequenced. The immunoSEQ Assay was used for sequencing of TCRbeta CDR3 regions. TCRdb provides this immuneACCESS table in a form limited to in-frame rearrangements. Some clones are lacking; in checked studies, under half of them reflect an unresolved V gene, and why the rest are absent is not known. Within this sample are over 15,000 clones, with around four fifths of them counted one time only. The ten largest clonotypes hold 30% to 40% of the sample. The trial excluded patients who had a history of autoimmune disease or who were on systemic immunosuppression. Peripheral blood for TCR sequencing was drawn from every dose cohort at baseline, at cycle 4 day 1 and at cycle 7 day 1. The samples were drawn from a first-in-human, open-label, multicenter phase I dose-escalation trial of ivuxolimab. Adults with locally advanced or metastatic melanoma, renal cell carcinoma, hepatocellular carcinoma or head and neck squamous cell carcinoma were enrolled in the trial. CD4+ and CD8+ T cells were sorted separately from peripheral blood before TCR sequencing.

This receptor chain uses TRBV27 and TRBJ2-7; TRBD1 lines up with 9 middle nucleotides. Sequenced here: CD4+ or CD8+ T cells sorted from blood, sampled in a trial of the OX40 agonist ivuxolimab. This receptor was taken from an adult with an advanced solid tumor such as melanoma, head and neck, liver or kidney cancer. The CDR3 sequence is CASSSGQGYEQYF. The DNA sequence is TGTGCCAGCAGTTCGGGACAGGGCTACGAGCAGTACTTC.